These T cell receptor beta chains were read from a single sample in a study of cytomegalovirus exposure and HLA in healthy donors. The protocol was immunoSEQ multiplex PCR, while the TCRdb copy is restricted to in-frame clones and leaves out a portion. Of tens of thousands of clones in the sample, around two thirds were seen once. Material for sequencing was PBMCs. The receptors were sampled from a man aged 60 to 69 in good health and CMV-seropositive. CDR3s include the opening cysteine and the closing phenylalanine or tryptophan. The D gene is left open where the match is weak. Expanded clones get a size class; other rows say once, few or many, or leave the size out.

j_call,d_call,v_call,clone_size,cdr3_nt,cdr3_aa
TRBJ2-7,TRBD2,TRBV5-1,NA,TGCGCCAGCAGCTTGGCAGGAGGGGAGGGAGCGGGAGCGCTATACGAGCAGTACTTC,CASSLAGGEGAGALYEQYF
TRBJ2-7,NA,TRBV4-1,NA,TGCGCCAGCAGCCAAGTCCCCAGCGGGCTGTCCTACGAGCAGTACTTC,CASSQVPSGLSYEQYF
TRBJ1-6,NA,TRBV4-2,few,TGTGCCAGCAGCCAAGCCGGGACTCTACTTAATAATTCACCCCTCCACTTT,CASSQAGTLLNNSPLHF
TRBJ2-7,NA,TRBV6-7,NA,TGTGCCAGCAACTCCCTCTATGGTTGCGAGCAGTACTTC,CASNSLYGCEQYF
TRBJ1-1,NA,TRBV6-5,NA,TGTGCCAGCAGTTACCGGCAGGGGTTCACTGAAGCTTTCTTT,CASSYRQGFTEAFF
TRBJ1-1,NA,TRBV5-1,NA,TGCGCCAGCAGCGGGGACGGGGGAGCCACTGAAGCTTTCTTT,CASSGDGGATEAFF
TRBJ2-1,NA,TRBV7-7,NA,TGTGCTAGCAGCTTAATTGCGGGGTCCTACAATGAGCAGTTCTTC,CASSLIAGSYNEQFF
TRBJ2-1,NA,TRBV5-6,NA,TGTGCCAGCAGCTTGGCAGGGGAGTACAATGAGCAGTTCTTC,CASSLAGEYNEQFF
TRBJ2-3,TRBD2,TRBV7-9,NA,TGTTCCAGCAGCTTAACCGGACTAGCGGTCGGCACAGATACGCAGTATTTT,CSSSLTGLAVGTDTQYF
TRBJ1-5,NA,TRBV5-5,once,TGTGCCAGCAGCTTGGGGGTTGTGGACACCCAGGGATGGAATCAGCCCCAGCATTTT,CASSLGVVDTQGWNQPQHF
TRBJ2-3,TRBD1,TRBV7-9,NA,TGTGCCAGCAGCTTGTGGACAGGGGGCACAGATACGCAGTATTTT,CASSLWTGGTDTQYF
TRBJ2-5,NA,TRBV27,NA,TGTGCCAGCAATCAGCCGGGAGCGGAGACCCAGTACTTC,CASNQPGAETQYF
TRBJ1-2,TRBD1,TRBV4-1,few,TGCGCCAGCAGCCAAGACAGGGGGACCATTTTTGTCTACACCTTC,CASSQDRGTIFVYTF
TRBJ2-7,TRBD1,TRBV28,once,TGTGCCAGCTCGACGACAGGGGGCTCGGGCGAGCAGTACTTC,CASSTTGGSGEQYF
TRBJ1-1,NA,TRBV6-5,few,TGTGCCAGCAGTTCCCGGGACACTGAAGCTTTCTTT,CASSSRDTEAFF
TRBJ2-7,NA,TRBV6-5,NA,TGTGCCAGCAGACCTGACCCACAGGCTACCTACGAGCAGTACTTC,CASRPDPQATYEQYF
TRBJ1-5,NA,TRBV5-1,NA,TGCGCCAGCAGCTGGGCGCCGGGGCAGCCCCAGCATTTT,CASSWAPGQPQHF
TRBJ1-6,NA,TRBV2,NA,TGTGCCAGCAGTGAAGTAGGAGGCAATTCACCCCTCCACTTT,CASSEVGGNSPLHF
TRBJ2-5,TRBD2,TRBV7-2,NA,TGTGCCAGCAGCCACGCGGGGGTCCAGGAGACCCAGTACTTC,CASSHAGVQETQYF
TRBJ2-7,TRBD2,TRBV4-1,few,TGCGCCAGCAGCCAAGTAACTAGCGGGGGCGAGCAGTACTTC,CASSQVTSGGEQYF